This TCR beta chain was profiled in a study of T-cell memory formation after mild COVID-19. This CDR3 is 14 amino acids long. The V and J ends lost 7 bases and 2 bases, in that order; junction bases with no gene match: 4. A word on this clonotype: Its target is not known.

The study, taken as a whole, reports: Clones that shrank (day 15 to 85) were balanced CD4/CD8, whereas later expanders leaned CD4+. Pre-infection memory showed some responding clones, and this suggested that cross-reactive memory joined.

Constant-segment primers and 5'RACE yielded cDNA libraries for TCR alpha and TCR beta, each carrying sample barcodes and UMIs. MiXCR, run by TCRdb on the 5' RACE reads, gives a single entry per CDR3 protein. The sample includes a few hundred thousand distinct CDR3 sequences, around 14% of them seen just once. V and J are TRBV12-3 or TRBV12-4 and TRBJ2-3; 9 nucleotides agree with TRBD2. What was sequenced was PBMCs or a T cell subset sorted from them (not recorded which). The receptor was isolated from a man younger than 35 who had mild COVID-19 (a few samples of this study predate the infection). Cell type and time point are not known. The DNA of the CDR3 is TGTGCCAGCAACCGACTAGCGGTCACAGATACGCAGTATTTT. It yields the protein CASNRLAVTDTQYF.